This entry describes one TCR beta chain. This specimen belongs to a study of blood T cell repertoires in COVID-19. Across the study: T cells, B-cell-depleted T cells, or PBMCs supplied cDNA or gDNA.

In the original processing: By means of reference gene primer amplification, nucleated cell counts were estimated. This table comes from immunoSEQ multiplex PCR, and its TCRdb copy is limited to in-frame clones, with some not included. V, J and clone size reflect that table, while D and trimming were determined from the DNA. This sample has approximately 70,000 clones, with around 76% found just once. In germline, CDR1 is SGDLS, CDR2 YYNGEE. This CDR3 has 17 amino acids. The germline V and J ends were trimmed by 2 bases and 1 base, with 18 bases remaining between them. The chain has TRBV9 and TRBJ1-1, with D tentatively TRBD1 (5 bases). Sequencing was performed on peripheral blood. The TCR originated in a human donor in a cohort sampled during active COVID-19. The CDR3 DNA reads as TGTGCCAGCAGCGTCTCTCCGAAGGGGTTCGCGAACACTGAAGCTTTCTTT. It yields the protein CASSVSPKGFANTEAFF.